Following are 27 T cell receptor beta chains from one sample sequenced in a study of blood T cells in healthy people across ages. A sample-barcoded 5' primer and a J-beta primer mix were used in a second PCR of roughly 6 to 11 cycles. TCRdb reprocessed the 5' RACE reads via MiXCR and lists one record per CDR3 protein. The top ten hold roughly 13% of the sample, which has under 1,000,000 distinct CDR3 sequences, around 36% seen once. The sample comprised blood. Source of these receptors: a man between 18 and 35 years old in good health.

This clonotype was seen more than once but under ten times. V gene TRBV5-1 combines with J gene TRBJ1-1; 8 bases map to TRBD1. After removal of 4 bases from V and 11 bases from J, the junction contained 13 bases not matched to a gene. This CDR3 contains 14 residues. CDR1 is SGHRS, CDR2 YFSETQ, per germline. The CDR3: CASSNGQGGREAFF. DNA of the CDR3: TGCGCCAGCAGCAACGGACAGGGAGGGCGTGAGGCTTTCTTT.

The rearrangement links TRBV6-6 to TRBJ2-1, with 8 nucleotides matching TRBD2. This CDR3 has 16 residues. J gave up 10 bases and V 0 bases, and 11 bases lay outside the gene matches. Looked up from germline, CDR1 is MNHNY and CDR2 is SVGAGI (reference sequence). The CDR3 reads CASSYSGLEIYKEQFF. CDR3 bases: TGTGCCAGCAGTTACTCGGGACTAGAGATATATAAGGAGCAGTTCTTC.

This clonotype was counted at least ten times. V is TRBV20-1 and J is TRBJ2-3; 9 bases align to TRBD1. CDR3 size: 14 residues. After removal of 6 bases from V and 0 bases from J, the junction contained 4 bases not matched to a gene. Germline values: CDR1 DFQATT, CDR2 SNEGSKA (reference sequence). The CDR3 protein is CSAGTGFSTDTQYF. The CDR3 DNA follows: TGCAGTGCCGGGACAGGGTTTAGCACAGATACGCAGTATTTT.

Comments on this clonotype: A read error may explain this, as a much larger clone is one base away. The V and J genes are TRBV4-3 and TRBJ2-5; D perhaps matches TRBD2 (5 bases). V dropped 3 bases and J dropped 5 bases, with 22 bases sitting between them. The CDR3 is 17 amino acids. Germline V gene sequence: CDR1 LGHNA, CDR2 YSLEER. The CDR3 DNA follows: TGCGCCAGCAGCCAGTCAGTGAGCGGCTGCCCGTGGGAGACCCAGTACTTC. This codes for CASSQSVSGCPWETQYF.

This chain joins TRBV6-2 or TRBV6-3 and TRBJ2-1, with D unclear. Trimming took 5 bases from V and 0 from J, leaving 11 bases between them. Germline V CDR1 and CDR2: MNHEY, SVGEGT. The CDR3 loop spans 15 amino acids. CDR3 amino acids: CASSAGLSSYNEQFF. DNA for the CDR3: TGTGCCAGCAGTGCAGGATTAAGCTCCTACAATGAGCAGTTCTTC.

This clonotype showed up many times. The V and J genes are TRBV4-3 and TRBJ1-2; the D gene is possibly TRBD1 (6 bases). Germline CDR1 and CDR2: LGHNA and YSLEER. Trimming stripped 2 bases from V and 7 bases from J, with 20 bases between. CDR3 size: 16 residues. The CDR3 region has the DNA TGCGCCAGCAGCCAACAGGAAGGGGGTGTCAGACTTGGCTACACCTTC. Its translation: CASSQQEGGVRLGYTF.

The rearrangement links TRBV4-1 to TRBJ1-4; D gene uncertain. The CDR3 loop spans 15 amino acids. The germline CDR1 and CDR2 sequences are MGHRA and YSYEKL. Trimming pared 1 base from V and 2 bases from J, leaving 8 bases between. CDR3 amino acids: CASSQAPWTNEKLFF. DNA for the CDR3: TGCGCCAGCAGCCAAGCTCCTTGGACTAATGAAAAACTGTTTTTT.

About this clonotype itself: A single base separates this from a much larger clone, so it may be a read error. J is TRBJ2-5 and V is TRBV10-3, with a weak D call TRBD1 (6 bases). Germline loops: CDR1 ENHRY, CDR2 SYGVKD. V lost 10 bases and J lost 4, with 16 bases in between. The CDR3 length is 13 residues. Here the CDR3 DNA reads TGTGCCAGCAGACGACAGGAGGCAGAGACCCAGTACTTC. It encodes CASRRQEAETQYF.

The chain uses TRBV11-2 and TRBJ2-5, with 7 bases identical to TRBD2. Germline V lookup: CDR1 SGHAT, CDR2 FQNNGV. V was pared by 4 bases and J by 3 bases, with 11 bases of the junction left unmatched. This CDR3 is 16 amino acids long. CDR3 coding DNA: TGTGCCAGCAGCTGGCCGATAGCGGGCCCAAAAGAGACCCAGTACTTC. Amino acids: CASSWPIAGPKETQYF.

This clonotype was recorded once. At one of its ends the junction is not consistent with the germline gene, which may arise from a read error. The gene calls are TRBV6-2 or TRBV6-3 and TRBJ2-1; D unresolved. From germline, CDR1 is MNHEY and CDR2 SVGEGT. The CDR3 sequence is 12 residues long. CDR3: CASRYSQILPFF. For the CDR3, the DNA is TGTGCCAGCAGGTACTCCCAGATTCTCCCGTTCTTC.

The chain combines TRBV6-5 with TRBJ2-2, with unresolved D. CDR1 is MNHEY, CDR2 SVGAGI, per germline. V was clipped by 8 bases and J by 4 bases, with 17 bases between them. The CDR3 contains 15 residues. The CDR3 here is CASRPPPLGTGELFF. The CDR3 coding sequence is TGTGCCAGCCGCCCGCCCCCTTTAGGCACCGGGGAGCTGTTTTTT.

The chain combines TRBV7-3 with TRBJ2-1, with TRBD2 identical over 14 bases. Looked up from germline, CDR1 is SGHTA and CDR2 is FQGTGA. The CDR3 has 20 residues. Trimming removed 4 bases from V and 1 base from J; junction bases left unmatched: 12. Here the CDR3 reads CASSYGQGGTSGGSYNEQFF. For the CDR3, the DNA is TGTGCCAGCAGCTACGGACAGGGGGGGACTAGCGGGGGATCCTACAATGAGCAGTTCTTC.

The chain joins TRBV29-1 to TRBJ2-5, with 8 bases fitting TRBD1. Germline V CDR1 and CDR2: SQVTM, ANQGSEA. This CDR3 has 13 residues. J was trimmed by 3 bases and V by 4 bases; bases with no gene match: 4. CDR3 amino acids: CSVVTGGEETQYF. The CDR3 DNA is TGCAGCGTTGTCACAGGGGGTGAAGAGACCCAGTACTTC.

Note on this clonotype: One base away lies a much larger clone, so this may be a sequencing read error. The rearrangement links TRBV7-9 to TRBJ2-1; D gene unclear. CDR3 length equals 15 residues. The V end lost 0 bases, the J end lost 10 bases, and 16 bases lay between the germline ends. The germline V gene has CDR1 SEHNR and CDR2 FQNEAQ (reference sequence). CDR3 DNA sequence: TGTGCCAGCAGCTTAGCGGACCTACGAGGATCGGAGCAGTTCTTC. As protein: CASSLADLRGSEQFF.

As regards this clonotype: A much larger clonotype is one base distant, so this may be a read error. V gene TRBV20-1 combines with J gene TRBJ2-1, with D possibly matching TRBD1 (7 bases). The germline V gene encodes CDR1 DFQATT and CDR2 SNEGSKA (reference sequence). The V end was cut by 2 bases, the J end by 4 bases, with 12 bases between. The CDR3 is made up of 14 amino acids. The CDR3 is CSARQAGGYNEQFF. In nucleotides, the CDR3 is TGCAGTGCTAGACAGGCAGGGGGGTACAATGAGCAGTTCTTC.

CDR3 coding DNA: TGTGCCAGCAGCGTAGGGGCTATGGAGACAGATACGCAGTATTTT. Protein product: CASSVGAMETDTQYF. The chain couples TRBV9 to TRBJ2-3; D is unclear. In germline, CDR1 is SGDLS, CDR2 YYNGEE. V dropped 0 bases and J dropped 3 bases, with 11 bases sitting between them. The CDR3 is 15 residues long.

The rearrangement links TRBV20-1 to TRBJ2-7; 9 bases map to TRBD1. Gene TRBJ2-5 matches the end of the DNA better, so the J call may be wrong. The CDR3 totals 13 residues. CDR1 is DFQATT, CDR2 SNEGSKA, per germline (reference sequence). Here the CDR3 reads CSATRGTGKTQYF. Written as DNA, the CDR3 is TGCAGTGCGACCCGCGGGACAGGGAAGACCCAGTACTTC.

This clonotype was counted between two and nine times. This sequence joins TRBV15 and TRBJ2-3; 10 bases fit TRBD2. With 5 bases clipped from V and 2 bases from J, the junction kept 13 bases outside the gene matches. CDR1 and CDR2 from the germline V gene are LNHNV and YYDKDF (reference sequence). The CDR3 runs 18 residues. The CDR3 nucleotides read TGTGCCACCAGCCCCTGGCCTATAGGGACTAGCGACACAGATACGCAGTATTTT. Translated, it gives CATSPWPIGTSDTDTQYF.

This clonotype showed up many times. The chain employs TRBV20-1 and TRBJ1-5; weak D call: TRBD1 (5 bases). From germline, CDR1 is DFQATT and CDR2 SNEGSKA (reference sequence). V lost 2 bases and J 6 bases, leaving 20 bases between the germline ends. This CDR3 contains 16 residues. CDR3 in amino acids: CSARPGHLSGGQPQHF. For the CDR3, the DNA is TGCAGTGCTAGACCAGGACATCTTTCCGGAGGTCAGCCCCAGCATTTT.

The gene calls are TRBV6-6 and TRBJ2-7; D tentatively fits TRBD1 or TRBD2 (6 bases each). The V gene's germline CDR1 is MNHNY and CDR2 SVGAGI (reference sequence). V was pared by 2 bases and J by 0 bases, with 17 bases between. This CDR3 is 17 amino acids long. The CDR3 spells CASSYPLGGFSSYEQYF. As DNA, the CDR3 is TGTGCCAGCAGTTACCCGCTAGGGGGGTTTAGCTCCTACGAGCAGTACTTC.

This rearrangement joins TRBV12-3 or TRBV12-4 to TRBJ2-3, with D tentatively TRBD2 (5 bases). The CDR3 covers 13 residues. Trimming cost V 5 bases and J 4 bases, with 10 bases left between them. CDR3 nucleotide sequence: TGTGCCAGCAGTGTCGTTAGCGCAGATACGCAGTATTTT. The encoded protein is CASSVVSADTQYF.

Many counts were recorded for this clonotype. The CDR3 DNA is TGTGCCAGCAGTTACTTTTCCAGCTATAGCAATCAGCCCCAGCATTTT. Amino acid sequence: CASSYFSSYSNQPQHF. V is TRBV6-2 or TRBV6-3 and J is TRBJ1-5; D remains ambiguous. The CDR3 loop spans 16 amino acids. CDR1 and CDR2 from the germline V gene are MNHEY and SVGEGT. Deletions cut 1 base from V and 0 bases from J, with 10 bases between.

In the case of this clonotype: Being one base from a much bigger clone, this may be a read error. The V call is TRBV6-2 or TRBV6-3, the J call TRBJ2-4, with D possibly matching TRBD1 (5 bases). The end of the DNA fits TRBJ2-7 better, so the J call may be wrong. The germline V gene encodes CDR1 MNHEY and CDR2 SVGEGT. The CDR3 runs to 16 residues. CDR3 region: CASSYSASTGSYEQYF. The CDR3 nucleotides read TGTGCCAGCAGTTACTCGGCGAGTACAGGCAGCTACGAGCAGTACTTC.

In the case of this clonotype: A read error is possible here, since a much larger clone lies one base away. V usage is TRBV12-3 or TRBV12-4 and J usage is TRBJ2-6; D may be TRBD2 (6 bases). V was trimmed by 7 bases and J by 3 bases, leaving 13 bases between them. This CDR3 is 15 amino acids long. The CDR3 DNA reads as TGTGCCAGCACTGTCGGGGGTGATGGGGCCAACGTCCTGACTTTC. Its translation is CASTVGGDGANVLTF.

The chain has TRBV5-1 and TRBJ1-1; D not certain. This CDR3 spans 15 amino acids. Germline CDR1 is SGHRS and CDR2 is YFSETQ. The V end was cut by 1 base, the J end by 4 bases, with 14 bases between. The CDR3 DNA reads as TGCGCCAGCAGCTTGAACTCTTGGCAGAGCACTGAAGCTTTCTTT. This encodes CASSLNSWQSTEAFF.

The genes are TRBV5-1 and TRBJ1-5; D ambiguous. Trimming removed 1 base at V and 0 bases at J, with 17 bases between. The CDR3 is 18 amino acids. Germline V gene data show CDR1 as SGHRS and CDR2 as YFSETQ. Here the CDR3 DNA reads TGCGCCAGCAGCTTGAGCCCCGGGCAGAGAAATAGCAATCAGCCCCAGCATTTT. Residues: CASSLSPGQRNSNQPQHF. Supplemented by reference TRBV5-1 and TRBJ1-5, the full variable domain reads KAGVTQTPRYLIKTRGQQVTLSCSPISGHRSVSWYQQTPGQGLQFLFEYFSETQRNKGNFPGRFSGRQFSNSRSEMNVSTLELGDSALYLCASSLSPGQRNSNQPQHFGDGTRLSIL.

This clonotype appeared many times. The rearrangement links TRBV5-1 to TRBJ2-3; 8 nucleotides match TRBD2. This CDR3 comprises 17 residues. V dropped 4 bases and J dropped 0; count of bases not matched to a gene: 10. The germline V gene has CDR1 SGHRS and CDR2 YFSETQ. The CDR3 region is CASSVGGSGGSTDTQYF. Written as DNA, the CDR3 is TGCGCCAGCAGCGTCGGAGGAAGCGGGGGAAGCACAGATACGCAGTATTTT.